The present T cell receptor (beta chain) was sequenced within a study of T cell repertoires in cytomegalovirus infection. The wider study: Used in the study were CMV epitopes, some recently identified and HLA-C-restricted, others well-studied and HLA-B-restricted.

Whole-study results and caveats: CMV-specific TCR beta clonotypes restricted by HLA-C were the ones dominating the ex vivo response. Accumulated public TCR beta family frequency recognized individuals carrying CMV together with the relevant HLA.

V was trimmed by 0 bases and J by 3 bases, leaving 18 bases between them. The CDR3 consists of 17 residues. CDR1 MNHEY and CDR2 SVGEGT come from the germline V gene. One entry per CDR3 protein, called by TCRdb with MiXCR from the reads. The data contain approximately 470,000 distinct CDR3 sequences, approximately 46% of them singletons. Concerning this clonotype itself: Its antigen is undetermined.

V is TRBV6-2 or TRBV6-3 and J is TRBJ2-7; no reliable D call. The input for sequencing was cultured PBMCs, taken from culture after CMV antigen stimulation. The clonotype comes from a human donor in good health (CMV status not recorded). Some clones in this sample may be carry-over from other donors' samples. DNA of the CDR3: TGTGCCAGCAGTTACTCTCACTACCCGGTTGGGTTCTACGAGCAGTACTTC. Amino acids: CASSYSHYPVGFYEQYF.